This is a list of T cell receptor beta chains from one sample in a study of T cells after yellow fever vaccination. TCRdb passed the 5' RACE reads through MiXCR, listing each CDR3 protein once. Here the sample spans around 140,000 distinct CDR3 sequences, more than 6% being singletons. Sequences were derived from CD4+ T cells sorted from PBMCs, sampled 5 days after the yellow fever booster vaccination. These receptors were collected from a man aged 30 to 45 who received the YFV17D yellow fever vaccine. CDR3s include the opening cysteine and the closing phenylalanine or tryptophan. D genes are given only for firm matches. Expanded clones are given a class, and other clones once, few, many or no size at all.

CDR3: CASRISGSYNEQFF
DNA: TGCGCCAGCAGGATTAGCGGGAGCTACAATGAGCAGTTCTTC
D: TRBD2
J: TRBJ2-1
V: TRBV5-1
size: .

CDR3: CATWQPVGPEQYF
DNA: TGCGCCACCTGGCAACCGGTGGGCCCTGAGCAGTACTTC
D: .
J: TRBJ2-7
V: TRBV23-1
size: .

CDR3: CASSFWPGDKTQYF
DNA: TGTGCCAGCAGTTTTTGGCCAGGGGACAAGACCCAGTACTTC
D: .
J: TRBJ2-5
V: TRBV12-3/TRBV12-4
size: many

CDR3: CASSLWGGGFSTDTQYF
DNA: TGCGCCAGCAGCTTGTGGGGTGGGGGCTTCAGCACAGATACGCAGTATTTT
D: .
J: TRBJ2-3
V: TRBV5-1
size: many

CDR3: CASRGGTNFEQFF
DNA: TGTGCCAGCAGGGGTGGGACTAACTTTGAGCAGTTCTTC
D: TRBD2
J: TRBJ2-1
V: TRBV2
size: many

CDR3: CASSATSVSRRGGLNTQYF
DNA: TGTGCCAGCAGCGCCACTAGCGTCTCTAGAAGGGGGGGACTCAATACGCAGTATTTT
D: .
J: TRBJ2-3
V: TRBV11-1
size: many

CDR3: CASTVGSHEQYF
DNA: TGTGCCAGCACCGTGGGGTCCCACGAGCAGTACTTC
D: .
J: TRBJ2-7
V: TRBV28
size: many

CDR3: CSVGTGTANTGELFF
DNA: TGCAGCGTTGGGACCGGGACAGCGAACACCGGGGAGCTGTTTTTT
D: TRBD1
J: TRBJ2-2
V: TRBV29-1
size: many

CDR3: CASRLSGEWADTQYF
DNA: TGTGCCAGCAGGTTGAGCGGGGAGTGGGCAGATACGCAGTATTTT
D: TRBD2
J: TRBJ2-3
V: TRBV5-4
size: few

CDR3: CASSEPGLDYNEQFF
DNA: TGTGCCAGCAGTGAACCCGGACTAGACTACAATGAGCAGTTCTTC
D: TRBD2
J: TRBJ2-1
V: TRBV25-1
size: many

CDR3: CASSQRGRDTDTQYF
DNA: TGTGCCAGCAGCCAACGAGGAAGGGACACAGATACGCAGTATTTT
D: .
J: TRBJ2-3
V: TRBV4-2
size: many

CDR3: CSALTGGRETQYF
DNA: TGCAGTGCTTTGACAGGGGGCAGAGAGACCCAGTACTTC
D: TRBD1
J: TRBJ2-5
V: TRBV20-1
size: many

CDR3: CASSWPGGLRTDTQYF
DNA: TGTGCCAGCAGTTGGCCAGGGGGCTTGAGGACAGATACGCAGTATTTT
D: TRBD1
J: TRBJ2-3
V: TRBV28
size: many

CDR3: CASSVLSGGSTDTQYF
DNA: TGTGCCAGCAGCGTATTAAGCGGGGGGAGCACAGATACGCAGTATTTT
D: TRBD2
J: TRBJ2-3
V: TRBV9
size: many

CDR3: CASSLEGHRTDTQYF
DNA: TGCGCCAGCAGCTTGGAGGGACACAGAACAGATACGCAGTATTTT
D: .
J: TRBJ2-3
V: TRBV5-1
size: many

CDR3: CASRPSLAEGTDTQYF
DNA: TGTGCCAGCAGACCCTCCCTAGCGGAGGGGACAGATACGCAGTATTTT
D: TRBD2
J: TRBJ2-3
V: TRBV3-1
size: many

CDR3: CSAADRGGTEQYF
DNA: TGCAGTGCCGCGGACAGGGGGGGGACCGAGCAGTACTTC
D: TRBD1
J: TRBJ2-7
V: TRBV20-1
size: many

CDR3: CASSFPPAYNEQFF
DNA: TGTGCCAGCAGTTTCCCACCCGCCTACAATGAGCAGTTCTTC
D: .
J: TRBJ2-1
V: TRBV5-4
size: .

CDR3: CASSFGTQLAKNIQYF
DNA: TGTGCCAGCAGCTTCGGGACACAACTAGCCAAAAACATTCAGTACTTC
D: .
J: TRBJ2-4
V: TRBV7-8
size: many

CDR3: CASSAKTGANEKLFF
DNA: TGTGCCAGCAGCGCTAAGACAGGTGCTAATGAAAAACTGTTTTTT
D: .
J: TRBJ1-4
V: TRBV7-6
size: many

CDR3: CASSRGQGGVEQYF
DNA: TGTGCCAGCTCACGGGGACAGGGAGGCGTCGAGCAGTACTTC
D: TRBD1
J: TRBJ2-7
V: TRBV18
size: many

CDR3: CSASDRPTDTQYF
DNA: TGCAGTGCTAGCGACCGACCCACAGATACGCAGTATTTT
D: .
J: TRBJ2-3
V: TRBV20-1
size: many

CDR3: CASSLASGGVLEGYTF
DNA: TGTGCCAGCAGCTTAGCCTCAGGGGGCGTTTTAGAAGGCTACACCTTC
D: TRBD1
J: TRBJ1-2
V: TRBV7-6
size: few

CDR3: CASSLAGVNEQFF
DNA: TGTGCCAGCAGTTTAGCCGGCGTCAATGAGCAGTTCTTC
D: .
J: TRBJ2-1
V: TRBV12-3/TRBV12-4
size: many

CDR3: CASSPPTATGELFF
DNA: TGTGCCAGCTCACCGCCTACAGCCACCGGGGAGCTGTTTTTT
D: .
J: TRBJ2-2
V: TRBV18
size: many

CDR3: CSVERGQGGYTF
DNA: TGCAGCGTTGAGAGGGGGCAAGGTGGCTACACCTTC
D: TRBD1
J: TRBJ1-2
V: TRBV29-1
size: many

CDR3: CASSFGGPEVEQFF
DNA: TGTGCCAGCAGCTTTGGGGGGCCTGAGGTTGAGCAGTTCTTC
D: .
J: TRBJ2-1
V: TRBV13
size: many

CDR3: CASSLEALRGGYEQYF
DNA: TGTGCCAGCAGCTTAGAAGCCCTCAGAGGTGGCTACGAGCAGTACTTC
D: .
J: TRBJ2-7
V: TRBV7-9
size: many

CDR3: CSARGGTSERPNEQFF
DNA: TGCAGTGCTAGAGGAGGGACTAGCGAGCGTCCCAATGAGCAGTTCTTC
D: TRBD2
J: TRBJ2-1
V: TRBV20-1
size: many

CDR3: CASSKGSAGGQYF
DNA: TGTGCCAGCAGCAAGGGGTCGGCAGGGGGGCAGTACTTC
D: TRBD1
J: TRBJ2-7
V: TRBV7-8
size: .

CDR3: CASSERGRTGETQYF
DNA: TGTGCCAGCTCCGAACGGGGTAGAACTGGAGAGACCCAGTACTTC
D: .
J: TRBJ2-5
V: TRBV6-1
size: many

CDR3: CASSLGTASGNTIYF
DNA: TGCGCCAGCAGCTTAGGGACAGCCTCTGGAAACACCATATATTTT
D: TRBD1
J: TRBJ1-3
V: TRBV5-1
size: many

CDR3: CASSAYNQPQHF
DNA: TGTGCCAGCAGTGCTTACAATCAGCCCCAGCATTTT
D: .
J: TRBJ1-5
V: TRBV25-1
size: many

CDR3: CASSLGSGPDYEQFF
DNA: TGTGCCAGCAGCTTAGGCAGCGGGCCTGACTATGAGCAGTTCTTC
D: .
J: TRBJ2-1
V: TRBV7-2
size: many

CDR3: CASSFRRATGEQYF
DNA: TGTGCCAGCAGCTTTCGGCGGGCCACCGGCGAGCAGTACTTC
D: .
J: TRBJ2-7
V: TRBV7-2
size: few

CDR3: CASSFARDSNNEQFF
DNA: TGTGCCAGCAGCTTCGCTCGGGACAGCAACAATGAGCAGTTCTTC
D: TRBD1
J: TRBJ2-1
V: TRBV7-6
size: many

CDR3: CSARGKGAGTEAFF
DNA: TGCAGTGCTAGGGGGAAGGGAGCCGGCACTGAAGCTTTCTTT
D: .
J: TRBJ1-1
V: TRBV20-1
size: .

CDR3: CASSRGLEGATQYF
DNA: TGTGCCAGCAGCAGAGGACTAGAGGGTGCTACGCAGTATTTT
D: TRBD2
J: TRBJ2-3
V: TRBV6-1
size: many

CDR3: CSARAGPTEQFF
DNA: TGCAGTGCTAGAGCCGGGCCAACGGAGCAGTTCTTC
D: .
J: TRBJ2-1
V: TRBV20-1
size: many

CDR3: CSARAGGNQETQYF
DNA: TGCAGTGCTAGGGCGGGAGGTAATCAAGAGACCCAGTACTTC
D: TRBD2
J: TRBJ2-5
V: TRBV20-1
size: many

CDR3: CAWSVRRAGRDQPQHF
DNA: TGTGCCTGGAGTGTACGAAGGGCAGGGAGGGATCAGCCCCAGCATTTT
D: .
J: TRBJ1-5
V: TRBV30
size: few

CDR3: CASRSGSTYNEQFF
DNA: TGTGCCAGCAGAAGCGGGAGCACCTACAATGAGCAGTTCTTC
D: TRBD2
J: TRBJ2-1
V: TRBV6-1
size: many

CDR3: CASSQGGSATWRFF
DNA: TGTGCCAGCAGCCAAGGAGGATCAGCTACATGGCGGTTCTTC
D: .
J: TRBJ2-1
V: TRBV3-1
size: many

CDR3: CASRDGGFNQPQHF
DNA: TGTGCCAGCAGGGACGGGGGGTTTAATCAGCCCCAGCATTTT
D: .
J: TRBJ1-5
V: TRBV6-1
size: many

CDR3: CASSQDRGDTQYF
DNA: TGTGCCAGCAGCCAGGACAGGGGTGATACGCAGTATTTT
D: TRBD1
J: TRBJ2-3
V: TRBV12-3/TRBV12-4
size: many

CDR3: CASSRTGTNYEQYF
DNA: TGTGCCAGCAGCCGTACCGGGACTAACTACGAGCAGTACTTC
D: TRBD2
J: TRBJ2-7
V: TRBV7-9
size: many

CDR3: CSVLWQKNTEAFF
DNA: TGCAGCGTTCTCTGGCAGAAGAACACTGAAGCTTTCTTT
D: .
J: TRBJ1-1
V: TRBV29-1
size: many

CDR3: CASVYNGRETQYF
DNA: TGTGCCAGCGTCTATAACGGGAGAGAGACCCAGTACTTC
D: .
J: TRBJ2-5
V: TRBV2
size: many